Sequencing of this T cell receptor beta chain was carried out in a study of post-analysis software for immune sequencing data. Notes on this clonotype: As yet, its antigen is unknown.

Study conclusions and caveats: Under F measure analysis, samples from one preparation batch co-clustered strongly. A significant reduction in normalized Chao1 diversity was observed in multiple sclerosis patients versus controls. Patients had higher frequencies than controls of about 5 TRBV segments, including TRBV5-6, TRBV5-1 and TRBV20-1.

This CDR3 is 12 amino acids long. V was clipped by 2 bases and J by 13 bases, with 12 bases between them. Unique molecular identifiers were built into the TCR beta cDNA libraries. TCRdb passed the PCR reads through MiXCR, listing each CDR3 protein once. The sample holds roughly 600,000 distinct CDR3 sequences, about 44% seen once. The TCR sequence derives from a girl aged 10 to 17 with multiple sclerosis. What was sequenced was blood. The chain combines TRBV12-3 or TRBV12-4 with TRBJ2-1; D remains ambiguous. In DNA, the CDR3 is TGTGCCAGCAGTTTACGGCGAACCGCCCAGTTCTTC. As protein: CASSLRRTAQFF.